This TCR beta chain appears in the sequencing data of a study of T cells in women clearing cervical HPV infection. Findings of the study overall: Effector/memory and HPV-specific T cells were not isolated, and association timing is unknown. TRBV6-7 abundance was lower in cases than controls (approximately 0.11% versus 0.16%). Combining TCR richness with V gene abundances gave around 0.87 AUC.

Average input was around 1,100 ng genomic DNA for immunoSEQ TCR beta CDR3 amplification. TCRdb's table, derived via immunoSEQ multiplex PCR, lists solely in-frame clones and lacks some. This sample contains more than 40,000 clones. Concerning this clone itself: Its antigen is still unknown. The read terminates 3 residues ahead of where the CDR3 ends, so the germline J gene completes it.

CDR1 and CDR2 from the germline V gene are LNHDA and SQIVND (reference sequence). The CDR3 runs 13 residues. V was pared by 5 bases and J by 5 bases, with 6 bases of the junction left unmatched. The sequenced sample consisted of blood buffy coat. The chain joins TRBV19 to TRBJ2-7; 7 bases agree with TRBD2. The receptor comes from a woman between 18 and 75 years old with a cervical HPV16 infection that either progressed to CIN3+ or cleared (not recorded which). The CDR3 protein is CASSAAGGDEQYF. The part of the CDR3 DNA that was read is TGTGCCAGTAGTGCAGCTGGGGGGGACGAG.